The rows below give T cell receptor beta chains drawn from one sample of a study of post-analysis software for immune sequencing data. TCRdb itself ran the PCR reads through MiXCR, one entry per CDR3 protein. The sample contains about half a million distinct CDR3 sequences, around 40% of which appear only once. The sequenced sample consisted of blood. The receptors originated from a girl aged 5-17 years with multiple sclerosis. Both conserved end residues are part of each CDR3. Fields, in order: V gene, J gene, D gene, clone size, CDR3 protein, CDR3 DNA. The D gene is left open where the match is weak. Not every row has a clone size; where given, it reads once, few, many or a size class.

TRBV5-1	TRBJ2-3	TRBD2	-	CASSTGLAGPDTQYF	TGCGCCAGCAGCACGGGACTAGCGGGCCCAGATACGCAGTATTTT
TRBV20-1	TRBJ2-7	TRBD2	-	CSARAPASGRVGEQYF	TGCAGTGCTAGAGCCCCAGCCAGCGGGAGGGTAGGGGAGCAGTACTTC
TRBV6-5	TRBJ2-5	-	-	CASSYETGRETQYF	TGTGCCAGCAGTTACGAAACAGGGAGAGAGACCCAGTACTTC
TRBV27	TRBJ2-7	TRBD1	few	CASSAGTGLRYEQYF	TGTGCCAGCAGTGCCGGGACAGGGCTCCGCTACGAGCAGTACTTC
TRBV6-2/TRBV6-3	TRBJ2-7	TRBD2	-	CASRNPGLAGLDEQYF	TGTGCCAGCAGAAACCCGGGACTAGCGGGACTGGACGAGCAGTACTTC
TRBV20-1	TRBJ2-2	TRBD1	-	CSARKGTVTGELFF	TGCAGTGCTAGGAAAGGGACAGTGACCGGGGAGCTGTTTTTT
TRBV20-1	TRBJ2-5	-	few	CSANGETQYF	TGCAGTGCGAACGGCGAGACCCAGTACTTC
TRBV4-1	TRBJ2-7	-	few	CASSPPGVAAYEQYF	TGCGCCAGCAGCCCACCTGGGGTAGCGGCCTACGAGCAGTACTTC
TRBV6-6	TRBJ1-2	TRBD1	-	CASRGQGWSFDGYTF	TGTGCCAGCAGGGGACAGGGATGGTCTTTTGATGGCTACACCTTC
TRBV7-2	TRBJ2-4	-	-	CASSLGWDNENIQYF	TGTGCCAGCAGCTTAGGCTGGGACAATGAAAACATTCAGTACTTC
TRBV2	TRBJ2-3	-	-	CASSERRTTDTQYF	TGTGCCAGCAGTGAAAGGCGGACCACAGATACGCAGTATTTT
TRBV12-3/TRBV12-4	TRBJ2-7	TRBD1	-	CASRAGDRRYEQYF	TGTGCCAGCAGGGCCGGGGACAGAAGATACGAGCAGTACTTC
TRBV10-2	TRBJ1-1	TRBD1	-	CASSERVRGRLAFF	TGCGCCAGCAGTGAGCGAGTAAGGGGGCGCCTGGCTTTCTTT
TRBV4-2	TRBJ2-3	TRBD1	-	CASSQETGVGTDTQYF	TGTGCCAGCAGCCAGGAAACAGGGGTTGGTACAGATACGCAGTATTTT
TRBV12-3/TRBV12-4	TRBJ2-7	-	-	CASSPDISYEQYF	TGTGCCAGCAGCCCGGACATCAGCTACGAGCAGTACTTC
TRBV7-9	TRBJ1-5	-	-	CASSLGREKGSWGQPQHF	TGTGCCAGCAGCTTAGGCAGGGAGAAGGGTTCGTGGGGTCAGCCCCAGCATTTT
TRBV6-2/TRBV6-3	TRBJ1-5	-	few	CASSYRGGSGGPQHF	TGTGCCAGCAGCTATCGAGGGGGAAGCGGCGGGCCCCAGCATTTT
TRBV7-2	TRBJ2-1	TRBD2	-	CASSFKFRTSGNEQFF	TGTGCCAGCAGCTTTAAATTCAGGACTAGCGGGAATGAGCAGTTCTTC
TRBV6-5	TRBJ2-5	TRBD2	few	CASSYSRISGFETQYF	TGTGCCAGCAGTTACTCGAGGATTAGCGGGTTTGAGACCCAGTACTTC
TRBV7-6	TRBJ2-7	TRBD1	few	CASSLKARQGVYEQYF	TGTGCCAGCAGCTTGAAGGCGCGGCAGGGGGTCTACGAGCAGTACTTC
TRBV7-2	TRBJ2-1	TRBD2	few	CASNRALAGHNEQFF	TGTGCCAGCAACCGGGCGCTAGCGGGTCACAATGAGCAGTTCTTC
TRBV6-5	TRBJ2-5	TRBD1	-	CASSFISWTGDFQETQYF	TGTGCCAGCAGTTTCATCTCTTGGACAGGGGACTTCCAAGAGACCCAGTACTTC
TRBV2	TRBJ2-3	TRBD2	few	CASRGGRTDTQYF	TGTGCCAGCAGAGGCGGGAGGACAGATACGCAGTATTTT
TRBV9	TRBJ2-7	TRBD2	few	CASSPRTSGINEQYF	TGTGCCAGCAGCCCACGGACTAGCGGGATTAACGAGCAGTACTTC
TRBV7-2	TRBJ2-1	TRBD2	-	CAISVNRVAGTYNEQFF	TGTGCCATCAGCGTTAATCGAGTAGCGGGGACCTACAATGAGCAGTTCTTC
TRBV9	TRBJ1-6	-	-	CASSSSWEHNSPLHF	TGTGCCAGCAGCTCTAGTTGGGAGCATAATTCACCCCTCCACTTT
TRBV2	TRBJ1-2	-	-	CASSDEGLGYGYTF	TGTGCCAGCAGTGACGAGGGTTTGGGCTATGGCTACACCTTC
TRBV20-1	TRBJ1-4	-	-	CSARRGANEKLFF	TGCAGTGCTAGACGGGGTGCTAATGAAAAACTGTTTTTT
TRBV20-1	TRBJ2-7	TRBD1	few	CSAVGQEAYEQYF	TGCAGTGCCGTGGGACAGGAGGCCTACGAGCAGTACTTC
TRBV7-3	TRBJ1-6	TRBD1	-	CASSFGTGGSPLYF	TGTGCCAGCAGCTTTGGGACAGGGGGTTCACCCCTCTACTTT
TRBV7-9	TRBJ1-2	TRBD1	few	CASSGLGQGGYYGYTF	TGTGCCAGCAGCGGACTCGGACAGGGCGGGTACTATGGCTACACCTTC
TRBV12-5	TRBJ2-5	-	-	CASGLSPETQYF	TGTGCTAGTGGTTTGTCCCCGGAGACCCAGTACTTC
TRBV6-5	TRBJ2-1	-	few	CASRLVDGPYNEQFF	TGTGCCAGCAGATTAGTGGACGGACCTTACAATGAGCAGTTCTTC
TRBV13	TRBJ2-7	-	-	CASSQVMASSYEQYF	TGTGCCAGCAGCCAAGTCATGGCCAGCTCCTACGAGCAGTACTTC
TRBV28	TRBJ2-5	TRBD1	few	CASSRTTGSGETQYF	TGTGCCAGCAGTCGCACGACAGGGTCAGGGGAGACCCAGTACTTC
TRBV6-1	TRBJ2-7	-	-	CASSAGWSGTDYEQYF	TGTGCCAGCAGCGCGGGTTGGTCAGGGACGGACTACGAGCAGTACTTC
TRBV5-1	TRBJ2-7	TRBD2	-	CASSTSGLAGTYEQYF	TGCGCCAGCAGCACGTCGGGACTAGCGGGAACCTACGAGCAGTACTTC
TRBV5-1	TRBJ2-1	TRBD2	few	CASTGSLAGSVNEQFF	TGCGCCAGCACGGGGTCGCTAGCGGGGTCTGTGAATGAGCAGTTCTTC
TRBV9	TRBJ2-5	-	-	CASSSPYGETQYF	TGTGCCAGCAGCTCTCCTTATGGGGAGACCCAGTACTTC
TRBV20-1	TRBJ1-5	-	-	CSARVAASNQPQHF	TGCAGTGCTAGAGTGGCGGCTAGCAATCAGCCCCAGCATTTT
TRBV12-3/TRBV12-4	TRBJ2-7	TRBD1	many	CASSPTGDASYEQYF	TGTGCCAGCAGTCCAACAGGGGATGCATCCTACGAGCAGTACTTC
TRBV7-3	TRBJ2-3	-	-	CASSRAGTSVDTQYF	TGTGCCAGCAGCAGGGCCGGGACCTCTGTGGATACGCAGTATTTT
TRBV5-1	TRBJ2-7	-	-	CASSLGAVTSYEQYF	TGCGCCAGCAGCTTGGGAGCGGTAACGTCCTACGAGCAGTACTTC
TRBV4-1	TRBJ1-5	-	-	CASSQDYRSLQPQHF	TGCGCCAGCAGCCAAGATTATCGCTCGTTGCAGCCCCAGCATTTT
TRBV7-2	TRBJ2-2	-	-	CASSQYTGELFF	TGTGCCAGCAGCCAGTACACCGGGGAGCTGTTTTTT
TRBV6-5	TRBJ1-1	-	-	CASSEAFF	TGTGCCAGCAGCGAAGCTTTCTTT
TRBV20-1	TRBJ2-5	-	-	CIARLRETQYF	TGCATTGCTAGACTAAGAGAGACCCAGTACTTC
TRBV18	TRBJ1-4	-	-	CASSPLENEKLFF	TGTGCCAGCTCACCCCTGGAGAATGAAAAACTGTTTTTT
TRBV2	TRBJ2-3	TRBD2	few	CASSGGTSGTDTQYF	TGTGCCAGCAGTGGGGGGACTAGCGGCACAGATACGCAGTATTTT
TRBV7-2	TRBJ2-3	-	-	CASSLMTAGRGDTQYF	TGTGCCAGCAGCTTAATGACGGCGGGGAGAGGGGATACGCAGTATTTT
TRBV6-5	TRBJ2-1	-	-	CASSYLKRIGSYNEQFF	TGTGCCAGCAGTTACCTAAAGCGGATAGGCTCCTACAATGAGCAGTTCTTC
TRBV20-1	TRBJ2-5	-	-	CSAQFSGPGETLYF	TGCAGTGCTCAATTTAGCGGGCCAGGGGAGACCCTGTACTTC
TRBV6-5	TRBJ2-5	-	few	CASSYSIGGETQYF	TGTGCCAGCAGTTACTCGATCGGGGGAGAGACCCAGTACTTC
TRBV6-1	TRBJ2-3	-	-	CASSEGSGSDTQYF	TGTGCCAGCAGTGAAGGAAGTGGTTCAGATACGCAGTATTTT
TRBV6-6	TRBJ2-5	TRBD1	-	CASSPTGTGGIETQYF	TGTGCCAGCAGCCCTACCGGGACAGGGGGAATAGAGACCCAGTACTTC